A single sample is the source of the 8 T cell receptor beta chains below, sequenced in a study of quantifying T cell responses using KT2 cells. Study at large: TCR alpha and beta constant-region primers primed reverse transcription of RNA.

An oligo carrying a UMI was ligated to the cDNA 3' end. An equimolar mix of RC1.1 and RC1.2 primed the beta chain across TRBC1 and TRBC2. A single record per CDR3 protein comes from TCRdb applying MiXCR to the UMI-ligation and nested PCR reads. Here the sample spans about 53,000 distinct CDR3 sequences, around an eighth being singletons. Sample: PBMCs spiked with cells of the T cell clone KT2. These receptors came from a human donor.

This clonotype was observed at least ten times. V is TRBV11-2 and J is TRBJ2-6; the D gene is possibly TRBD2 (5 bases). The V end was cut by 1 base, the J end by 1 base, with 5 bases between. Germline-derived CDR1 and CDR2 are SGHAT and FQNNGV. The CDR3 length is 15 residues. This CDR3 reads CASSLAGSGANVLTF. In DNA, the CDR3 is TGTGCCAGCAGCTTAGCGGGGTCTGGGGCCAACGTCCTGACTTTC.

This chain uses TRBV29-1 with TRBJ2-2, with TRBD1 identical over 7 bases. J lost 0 bases, V lost 4 bases, and 2 bases had no gene match. CDR3 length equals 14 residues. CDR1 is SQVTM and CDR2 is ANQGSEA in the germline V gene. The CDR3 DNA is TGCAGCGTTGCCGACAGGGCGAACACCGGGGAGCTGTTTTTT. Residues: CSVADRANTGELFF.

The sample holds many counts of this clonotype. This CDR3 is CASSRQEGSNQPQHF. The CDR3 nucleotides read TGTGCCAGCTCACGACAGGAGGGGAGCAATCAGCCCCAGCATTTT. The rearrangement joins TRBV18 to TRBJ1-5; D perhaps matches TRBD1 (6 bases). Trimming stripped 4 bases from V and 1 base from J, with 11 bases between. Germline V gene lookup returns CDR1 KGHSH and CDR2 LQKENI. The CDR3 covers 15 residues.

This clonotype was observed at least ten times. The V gene is TRBV5-5, the J gene TRBJ1-1, with no clear D. This CDR3 region has 12 residues. V lost 6 bases, J lost 5 bases, and 11 bases lay in between. Germline values: CDR1 SGHKS, CDR2 YYEKEE (reference sequence). As DNA, the CDR3 is TGTGCCAGCACCCAACTGGATACTGAAGCTTTCTTT. Protein product: CASTQLDTEAFF.

The chain joins TRBV7-8 to TRBJ2-3; D is unresolved. This CDR3 comprises 13 residues. The germline gives CDR1 SGHVS, CDR2 FQNEAQ. Deletions cut 5 bases from V and 6 bases from J, with 12 bases between. The CDR3 region is CASSLGPRDTQYF. CDR3 nucleotides: TGTGCCAGCAGCCTCGGACCGCGGGATACGCAGTATTTT.

This clonotype was counted ten times or more. The chain recombines TRBV5-1 with TRBJ1-1; D gene unclear. Per germline, CDR1 SGHRS and CDR2 YFSETQ. V dropped 4 bases and J dropped 8 bases, with 12 bases sitting between them. This CDR3 comprises 12 residues. The chain's CDR3 is CASSPGTTEAFF. The CDR3 DNA follows: TGCGCCAGCAGCCCCGGAACCACCGAAGCTTTCTTT.

The V call is TRBV6-5, the J call TRBJ1-1; 11 bases are a match to TRBD1. The V gene end was trimmed by 2 bases and the J gene end by 1 base; junction bases not matched to a gene: 15. The CDR3 has 20 residues. Germline assignment: CDR1 MNHEY and CDR2 SVGAGI. The CDR3 spells CASSYNGRTGGPRRNTEAFF. The CDR3 coding sequence is TGTGCCAGCAGTTACAATGGCAGGACAGGGGGCCCCCGTAGGAACACTGAAGCTTTCTTT.

This clonotype has a handful of counts. The rearrangement uses TRBV7-9 and TRBJ2-1, with 11 bases aligning to TRBD2. The J segment lost 5 bases and the V segment lost 5 bases, leaving 5 bases of the junction unmatched. The CDR3 has 15 residues. Germline CDR1 is SEHNR and CDR2 is FQNEAQ (reference sequence). The CDR3 nucleotides are TGTGCCAGCAGCCAAACGGGACTAGCGGACAATGAGCAGTTCTTC. Residues: CASSQTGLADNEQFF.